This T cell receptor (beta chain) was sequenced in a study of blood T cell repertoires in COVID-19. CDR1 is KGHSH, CDR2 LQKENI, per germline. This CDR3 spans 17 amino acids. V lost 0 bases and J lost 0; bases outside the gene matches: 5. The protocol was immunoSEQ multiplex PCR, while the TCRdb copy is restricted to in-frame clones and leaves out a portion. The data contain more than 110,000 clones, 80% to 90% of them singletons. Cohort 3 donors counted as recovered after two negative PCRs, clearance, or resolved symptoms. The receptor was isolated from a man aged 45-65 years who had recovered from COVID-19. The chain carries TRBV18 and TRBJ2-1, with 7 bases lining up with TRBD2. Sample: PBMCs or T cells enriched from blood (not recorded which). CDR3 sequence reads: CASSPPLAESSYNEQFF. Here the CDR3 DNA reads TGTGCCAGCTCACCACCTCTAGCGGAGAGCTCCTACAATGAGCAGTTCTTC.